Listed below are T cell receptor beta chains from one sample, sequenced in a study of OX40 agonist ivuxolimab in advanced cancers. Some clones are missing from TCRdb's copy, which holds only in-frame ones; the method was immunoSEQ multiplex PCR. The sample records about 61,000 clones, 85% to 90% being singletons. The starting material was CD4+ or CD8+ T cells sorted from blood, obtained in a trial of the OX40 agonist ivuxolimab. Every receptor here comes from an adult with an advanced solid tumor such as melanoma, head and neck, liver or kidney cancer. Each CDR3 is given with its conserved first and last residue.

V: TRBV6-5; CDR3: CASSYHQRGQNEQFF
V: TRBV19; CDR3: CASSIGRGVGNQPQHF
V: TRBV7-9; CDR3: CASSFHIDTEAFF
V: TRBV29-1; CDR3: CSVELRREKLFF
V: TRBV12-5; CDR3: CASGSPLGKNIQYF
V: TRBV7-9; CDR3: CASSLPGQEDYGYTF
V: TRBV7-9; CDR3: CASSLERSPLHF
V: TRBV27; CDR3: CASSRKGRDNEQFF
V: TRBV7-9; CDR3: CASSLSRSYEQYF
V: TRBV7-7; CDR3: CASSPTLLSRQETQYF
V: TRBV27; CDR3: CASSHRTGVAGELFF
V: TRBV5-1; CDR3: CASSPTGGSEEGQYF
V: TRBV4-2; CDR3: CASSQDTVSGGTDGYTF
V: TRBV7-9; CDR3: CASSDHGGSVSPLHF
V: TRBV5-1; CDR3: CASSERQRSYTF
V: TRBV11-1; CDR3: CASSLLTGRHEQFF
V: TRBV4-1; CDR3: CASSQGRGYSGNTIYF
V: TRBV5-4; CDR3: CASSFGSKQAEQFF
V: TRBV4-2; CDR3: CASSQGLAGGTSSSYNEQFF
V: TRBV10-3; CDR3: CAISEPEVREQYF
V: TRBV7-8; CDR3: CASSADTYGYTF
V: TRBV15; CDR3: CATSRDLVAPYNEQFF
V: TRBV5-1; CDR3: CASSTGANTGELFF
V: TRBV11-2; CDR3: CASSRNRGLEKLFF